These 32 T cell receptor beta chains were all obtained from the same sample, sequenced in a study of CXCR3-negative and CXCR3-positive naive CD8 T cells. The method, 5' RACE with UMI labels, was used to prepare the TRB cDNA libraries. Each CDR3 protein gets one entry in TCRdb, which reprocessed the 5' RACE reads and gives no DNA. This table holds under 50,000 distinct CDR3 sequences. Sample: naive CXCR3- CD8+ T cells from blood. The subset denotes: CD45RO-CCR7+CD27+CD95- naive CD8+ T cells lacking CXCR3 (TNR3-). These receptors came from a human donor in good health. Some clones in this sample may be carry-over from other donors' samples.

The CDR3 loop reads CSAPFEGRADTQYF. This chain links TRBV29-1 with TRBJ2-3; lacking DNA, the TRBD2 call made by TCRdb goes unchecked. Germline V gives CDR1 SQVTM, CDR2 ANQGSEA. This CDR3 spans 14 amino acids.

J is TRBJ1-1 and V is TRBV20-1. The CDR3 length is 12 residues. Germline values: CDR1 DFQATT, CDR2 SNEGSKA (reference sequence). The CDR3 is CSAPSGVTEAFF.

This chain joins TRBV7-8 and TRBJ2-1; without DNA, the TCRdb call of TRBD2 cannot be checked. CDR1 is SGHVS and CDR2 is FQNEAQ in the germline V gene. This CDR3 is built from 13 residues. The CDR3 reads CASRAGRHNEQFF.

CDR3 region: CASSLQGLRDTQYF. The chain recombines TRBV12-3 or TRBV12-4 with TRBJ2-3; lacking DNA, the TRBD2 call made by TCRdb goes unchecked. The CDR3 runs to 14 residues.

The V gene is TRBV4-1, the J gene TRBJ2-1; there is no DNA to check the TCRdb D call of TRBD2. The CDR3 runs 22 residues. Germline lookup yields CDR1 MGHRA and CDR2 YSYEKL. The CDR3 sequence: CASSQDPGLPGAGLGIYNEQFF.

The chain carries TRBV28 and TRBJ2-1; the TCRdb D gene call, TRBD1, has no DNA to confirm it. Germline V lookup: CDR1 MDHEN, CDR2 SYDVKM. This CDR3 is 14 amino acids long. The CDR3 region is CASSVTGEFNEQFF.

The V call is TRBV29-1, the J call TRBJ2-7; the D gene TCRdb calls, TRBD1, cannot be checked with no DNA. Germline assignment: CDR1 SQVTM and CDR2 ANQGSEA. This CDR3 has 12 residues. The CDR3 here is CSVEGTGQEQYF.

The gene calls are TRBV28 and TRBJ2-2. The CDR3 totals 11 residues. Per the germline V gene, CDR1 is MDHEN and CDR2 is SYDVKM. This chain's CDR3 is CASSFGGELFF.

The CDR3 is CASSYGGQESSYEQYF. The V gene is TRBV6-2 or TRBV6-3, the J gene TRBJ2-7; TCRdb picks TRBD1, but there is no DNA to check that call. The CDR3 runs 16 residues. Germline lookup yields CDR1 MNHEY and CDR2 SVGEGT.

The chain employs TRBV7-9 and TRBJ2-2. Germline CDR1 SEHNR, CDR2 FQNEAQ (reference sequence). The CDR3 is 12 amino acids. CDR3 sequence: CASSLGTGELFF.

The chain recombines TRBV29-1 with TRBJ2-3. This CDR3 region has 15 residues. CDR1 is SQVTM and CDR2 is ANQGSEA in the germline V gene. The CDR3: CSVEVVALGTDTQYF.

The rearrangement joins TRBV21-1 to TRBJ2-7; TCRdb's D call, TRBD2, is unchecked because there is no DNA. TRBV21-1 constitutes a pseudogene. The CDR3 consists of 16 residues. This CDR3 is CASSKAAWLFEGEQYF.

The chain combines TRBV29-1 with TRBJ1-1. The CDR3 is 11 residues long. The germline gives CDR1 SQVTM, CDR2 ANQGSEA. The CDR3 reads CSVDRNTEAFF.

The V call is TRBV6-2 or TRBV6-3, the J call TRBJ2-6; TCRdb designates TRBD1, a call that cannot be tested without DNA. This CDR3 has 16 residues. Germline CDR1 MNHEY, CDR2 SVGEGT. CDR3 sequence reads: CASSYSESGGANVLTF.

The gene calls are TRBV29-1 and TRBJ1-1; TCRdb names TRBD1, which stays unverified in the absence of DNA. CDR1 SQVTM and CDR2 ANQGSEA come from the germline V gene. This CDR3 has 11 residues. The CDR3 is CSVETGILAFF.

The chain carries TRBV9 and TRBJ2-1; TCRdb designates TRBD1, a call that cannot be tested without DNA. The CDR3 extends over 15 amino acids. The germline CDR1 and CDR2 sequences are SGDLS and YYNGEE. This CDR3 reads CASSLDGGNGNEQFF.

This chain links TRBV4-2 with TRBJ2-5; TCRdb reports TRBD2, a call that lacks DNA to check it against. This CDR3 region has 16 residues. Germline V gene sequence: CDR1 LGHNA, CDR2 YNFKEQ. CDR3 sequence reads: CASSQVEWGLEETQYF.

V usage is TRBV28 and J usage is TRBJ2-1; the TRBD2 assignment by TCRdb is unverifiable without DNA. CDR3 length: 14 amino acids. The germline V gene encodes CDR1 MDHEN and CDR2 SYDVKM. CDR3 amino acids: CASSFVRELNEQFF.

This chain uses TRBV6-2 or TRBV6-3 with TRBJ2-1; TCRdb proposes TRBD1, but this gene call is untestable without DNA. This CDR3 has 14 residues. CDR1 and CDR2 (germline): MNHEY, SVGEGT. CDR3 sequence: CASSPRDTYNDQFF.

V and J are TRBV2 and TRBJ2-7. Germline CDR1 is SNHLY and CDR2 is FYNNEI. This CDR3 contains 13 residues. The CDR3 sequence is CASNAGDSYEQYF.

The genes are TRBV28 and TRBJ2-3; TCRdb calls TRBD1, which cannot be checked without DNA. The germline CDR1 and CDR2 sequences are MDHEN and SYDVKM. CDR3 length equals 14 residues. CDR3 in amino acids: CASSLSGERDTQYF. Full variable domain (rest looked up from reference TRBV28 and TRBJ2-3): DVKVTQSSRYLVKRTGEKVFLECVQDMDHENMFWYRQDPGLGLRLIYFSYDVKMKEKGDIPEGYSVSREKKERFSLILESASTNQTSMYLCASSLSGERDTQYFGPGTRLTVL.

This chain uses TRBV7-9 with TRBJ2-3. The germline V gene encodes CDR1 SEHNR and CDR2 FQNEAQ (reference sequence). CDR3 size: 12 residues. The CDR3 sequence is CASSRLSDTQYF.

V gene TRBV7-9 combines with J gene TRBJ2-7; TCRdb picks TRBD1, but there is no DNA to check that call. CDR1 and CDR2 (germline): SEHNR, FQNEAQ (reference sequence). The CDR3 totals 11 residues. CDR3 sequence: CASSRTGVVYF.

The chain is built from TRBV18 and TRBJ2-7; TCRdb calls TRBD1, which cannot be checked without DNA. CDR1 and CDR2 from the germline V gene are KGHSH and LQKENI. The length of the CDR3 is 17 residues. CDR3 loop: CASSPPMDHRGHHEQYF.

The chain couples TRBV6-5 to TRBJ2-5; TCRdb's D gene call, TRBD1, goes unchecked for lack of DNA. The CDR3 spans 15 residues. Germline CDR1 and CDR2: MNHEY and SVGAGI. The CDR3 reads CASSYDGASGETQYF.

The genes are TRBV19 and TRBJ2-2; TCRdb picks TRBD1, but there is no DNA to check that call. The CDR3 length is 17 residues. Germline CDR1 and CDR2: LNHDA and SQIVND (reference sequence). The CDR3 sequence: CASSIEPLYGNAGELFF.

The rearrangement uses TRBV12-3 or TRBV12-4 and TRBJ2-5; TCRdb outputs TRBD1, but without DNA this stays unchecked. There are 15 residues in the CDR3. Here the CDR3 reads CASSSDRSRGETQYF.

The V call is TRBV27, the J call TRBJ2-1; checking the TCRdb D call of TRBD1 is not possible without DNA. CDR3 size: 14 residues. Germline V CDR1 and CDR2: MNHEY, SMNVEV (reference sequence). CDR3 sequence reads: CASSPLGPYNEQFF.

The chain carries TRBV7-2 and TRBJ2-2. From germline, CDR1 is SGHTA and CDR2 FQGNSA. The CDR3 has 16 amino acids. The CDR3 protein is CASSPYSGSTSGELFF.

The chain combines TRBV7-9 with TRBJ1-2. Germline V gene lookup returns CDR1 SEHNR and CDR2 FQNEAQ (reference sequence). This CDR3 region has 14 residues. The CDR3 sequence: CASSLGTANYGYTF. Full variable domain (remainder filled in from reference TRBV7-9 and TRBJ1-2): DTGVSQNPRHKITKRGQNVTFRCDPISEHNRLYWYRQTLGQGPEFLTYFQNEAQLEKSRLLSDRFSAERPKGSFSTLEIQRTEQGDSAMYLCASSLGTANYGYTFGSGTRLTVV.

The chain carries TRBV20-1 and TRBJ1-2; the D gene TCRdb calls, TRBD1, cannot be checked with no DNA. Germline lookup yields CDR1 DFQATT and CDR2 SNEGSKA (reference sequence). The CDR3 covers 16 residues. The chain's CDR3 is CSASLTGGIPNYGYTF.

V is TRBV7-9 and J is TRBJ2-7. The V gene's germline CDR1 is SEHNR and CDR2 FQNEAQ (reference sequence). The CDR3 loop spans 13 amino acids. The CDR3 sequence: CASSSAEFYEQYF.